The 5 T cell receptor beta chains reported below all come from one sample, sequenced in a study of T cells in Graves' hyperthyroidism and ophthalmopathy. RNA transcripts served as the template for amplifying TCR beta CDR3 regions. First-round RT-PCR with HTBI primers amplified the TCR CDR3 region. TCRdb re-derived calls from the multiplex PCR reads in MiXCR, one entry per CDR3 protein. The table lists about 500,000 distinct CDR3 sequences, around an eighth of them singletons. Material for sequencing was blood. The origin of the receptors is a woman aged 18-29 years with Graves' hyperthyroidism.

There are many counts of this clonotype. The chain uses TRBV11-1 and TRBJ2-7, with 8 nucleotides matching TRBD1. CDR1 and CDR2 (germline): SGHAT, FQDESV (reference sequence). The CDR3 length is 13 residues. V lost 1 base, J lost 7 bases, and 3 bases stayed unmatched. The CDR3 nucleotides read TGTGCCAGCAGCTTAGTCCGGGACAGGGAGCAGTACGTC. Its protein product is CASSLVRDREQYV.

The chain is built from TRBV29-1 and TRBJ2-6; 9 bases line up with TRBD1. This CDR3 contains 17 residues. The trim removed 4 bases at V and 0 bases at J, leaving 7 bases unmatched. CDR1 is SQVTM, CDR2 ANQGSEA, per germline. CDR3 DNA sequence: TGCAGCGTTGCCGGACAGGGGATTGTCTCTGGGGCCAACGTCCTGACTTTC. Protein sequence: CSVAGQGIVSGANVLTF.

This clonotype appeared many times. The chain joins TRBV3-1 to TRBJ2-3; TRBD2 matches at 9 bases. Unmatched junction bases numbered 8, after V lost 1 base and J lost 6 bases. The CDR3 covers 16 residues. Germline-derived CDR1 and CDR2 are LGHDT and YNNKEL (reference sequence). The CDR3 sequence: CASSQVQVAGADTQYF. In DNA, the CDR3 is TGTGCCAGCAGCCAAGTTCAGGTAGCGGGAGCGGATACGCAGTATTTT.

This clonotype showed up just a few times. This sequence joins TRBV10-3 and TRBJ2-3, with TRBD2 matching over 10 bases. V lost 9 bases and J lost 4; bases outside the gene matches: 10. CDR3 length: 15 amino acids. CDR1 and CDR2 from the germline V gene are ENHRY and SYGVKD. The DNA for the CDR3 is TGTGCCATTCAATTCCTAGCGGGAGCACCAGATACGCAGTATTTT. It codes for CAIQFLAGAPDTQYF.

This clonotype has a count of ten or more. The rearrangement links TRBV9 to TRBJ2-1, with TRBD2 as a possible D gene (6 bases). The germline CDR1 and CDR2 sequences are SGDLS and YYNGEE. This CDR3 is built from 16 residues. V was trimmed by 0 bases and J by 3 bases, leaving 13 bases between them. This CDR3 reads CASSVATAGSYNEQFF. For the CDR3, the DNA is TGTGCCAGCAGCGTAGCTACCGCGGGAAGCTACAATGAGCAGTTCTTC.